These 24 T cell receptor beta chains were sequenced from one sample in a study of T cell responses to AZD1222 COVID-19 vaccine. TCRdb's copy holds only in-frame clones and misses some; the assay was immunoSEQ multiplex PCR. The sample consists of 30,000 to 50,000 clones, 88% of them appearing once. The sequencing used peripheral blood, collected 28 days after the second dose of the MenACWY control vaccine. The source is an adult who received the MenACWY meningococcal vaccine as a control.

The J gene is TRBJ1-2, the V gene TRBV7-9; no firm D call. Trimming took off 2 bases at V and 6 bases at J, with 10 bases between the two ends. Germline CDR1 is SEHNR and CDR2 is FQNEAQ (reference sequence). This CDR3 region has 13 residues. CDR3 amino acids: CASSLPGTDGYTF. CDR3 DNA: TGTGCCAGCAGCTTACCGGGTACGGATGGCTACACCTTC. Full variable domain (rest looked up from reference TRBV7-9 and TRBJ1-2): DTGVSQNPRHKITKRGQNVTFRCDPISEHNRLYWYRQTLGQGPEFLTYFQNEAQLEKSRLLSDRFSAERPKGSFSTLEIQRTEQGDSAMYLCASSLPGTDGYTFGSGTRLTVV.

This chain uses TRBV11-2 with TRBJ2-3; no clear D. The CDR3 consists of 13 residues. CDR1 is SGHAT, CDR2 FQNNGV, per germline. V was cut by 1 base and J by 2 bases, with 4 bases left in between. As DNA, the CDR3 is TGTGCCAGCAGCTTAGGCTCCACAGATACGCAGTATTTT. Protein sequence: CASSLGSTDTQYF.

This clone was observed once. The chain joins TRBV7-6 to TRBJ2-7; D may be TRBD1 (6 bases). This CDR3 spans 15 amino acids. Germline V gene sequence: CDR1 SGHVS, CDR2 FNYEAQ. Trimming cost V 2 bases and J 3 bases, with 14 bases left between them. The CDR3 bases are TGTGCCAGCAGCTTATCGGACAGAGGAAACTACGAGCAGTACTTC. Translated, it gives CASSLSDRGNYEQYF.

The CDR3 DNA sequence: TGTGCCAGCAGTTACTCATTATGGGAAATGAGGGGGTTGGGGAACCAGCCCCAGCATTTT. This sequence encodes CASSYSLWEMRGLGNQPQHF. The chain recombines TRBV6-2 or TRBV6-3 with TRBJ1-5; D might be TRBD1 (6 bases). Germline V gene sequence: CDR1 MNHEY, CDR2 SVGEGT. V lost 0 bases and J 7 bases, leaving 28 bases between the germline ends. This CDR3 is built from 20 residues.

This chain links TRBV11-2 with TRBJ2-3, with TRBD2 matching over 11 bases. Trimming at V came to 7 bases and at J to 9 bases, leaving 3 bases not matched to a gene. CDR3 size: 12 residues. Germline CDR1 reads SGHAT; CDR2 reads FQNNGV. The CDR3 DNA is TGTGCCAGCACTCTAGCGGGGGGCACGCAGTATTTT. This gives the protein CASTLAGGTQYF.

The V and J genes are TRBV11-2 and TRBJ2-5; 7 nucleotides align to TRBD1. CDR3 length equals 13 residues. V dropped 9 bases and J dropped 3; count of bases not matched to a gene: 7. Germline CDR1 is SGHAT and CDR2 is FQNNGV. CDR3 coding DNA: TGTGCCAGGGGGAACAGGGGCAAAGAGACCCAGTACTTC. Translation: CARGNRGKETQYF.

The chain uses TRBV4-1 and TRBJ2-7; no firm D call. The V gene lost 0 bases and the J gene lost 3 bases, with 12 bases spanning the gap. The CDR3 loop spans 15 amino acids. Germline CDR1 and CDR2: MGHRA and YSYEKL. The CDR3 DNA reads TGCGCCAGCAGCCAAGAAAACCCCGCAGGCTACGAGCAGTACTTC. This gives the protein CASSQENPAGYEQYF.

This chain links TRBV5-1 with TRBJ2-1; TRBD2 matches 7 bases. The CDR3 is made up of 15 amino acids. The germline CDR1 and CDR2 sequences are SGHRS and YFSETQ. V lost 0 bases, J lost 5 bases, and 5 bases stayed unmatched. The CDR3 here is CASSLGGGSNNEQFF. The DNA of the CDR3 is TGCGCCAGCAGCTTGGGAGGCGGGAGTAACAATGAGCAGTTCTTC.

This chain joins TRBV6-5 and TRBJ1-1; the D is unclear. The germline V gene has CDR1 MNHEY and CDR2 SVGAGI. The CDR3 runs to 13 residues. The CDR3 loop is CRKSGRLGTEAFF. The CDR3 DNA reads as TGTCGAAAGTCGGGTCGGTTGGGCACTGAAGCTTTCTTT.

The chain combines TRBV25-1 with TRBJ2-3; weak D call: TRBD1 (5 bases). This CDR3 region has 17 residues. CDR1 is MGHDK and CDR2 is SYGVNS in the germline V gene. The V end was cut by 2 bases, the J end by 6 bases, with 21 bases between. This chain's CDR3 is CASSEARRGRLVDTQYF. CDR3 nucleotides: TGTGCCAGCAGTGAAGCACGAAGGGGTAGACTCGTCGATACGCAGTATTTT.

This clone is a singleton in its sample. V is TRBV27 and J is TRBJ2-7, with TRBD1 matching 7 bases. CDR1 and CDR2 from the germline V gene are MNHEY and SMNVEV (reference sequence). After removal of 5 bases from V and 6 bases from J, the junction contained 10 bases not matched to a gene. This CDR3 spans 14 amino acids. For the CDR3, the DNA is TGTGCCAGCAGTCCCCGACAGGGTTGGGGCGAGCAGTACTTC. It codes for CASSPRQGWGEQYF.

The chain employs TRBV5-1 and TRBJ1-1, with unresolved D. Germline CDR1 reads SGHRS; CDR2 reads YFSETQ. The CDR3 totals 16 residues. Deletions cut 3 bases from V and 1 base from J, with 16 bases between. As DNA, the CDR3 is TGCGCCAGCAGCTCTCTTACGAGTTCCAGGAACACTGAAGCTTTCTTT. Translation gives CASSSLTSSRNTEAFF.

This sequence joins TRBV30 and TRBJ2-2, with D uncertain. Germline values: CDR1 GTSNPN, CDR2 SVGIG (reference sequence). The V gene lost 2 bases and the J gene lost 0 bases, with 16 bases spanning the gap. The CDR3 spans 17 residues. The CDR3 sequence is CAWSNYRGTTNTGELFF. The CDR3 nucleotides are TGTGCCTGGAGTAACTATCGCGGTACAACGAACACCGGGGAGCTGTTTTTT.

J is TRBJ2-5 and V is TRBV7-2, with TRBD2 matching 11 bases. The germline V gene encodes CDR1 SGHTA and CDR2 FQGNSA. The CDR3 length is 15 residues. V shed 3 bases, J shed 5 bases, and the junction held 5 bases outside the gene matches. The CDR3 DNA reads as TGTGCCAGCAGCTTTACTAGCGGGAGTGGCGAGACCCAGTACTTC. Protein product: CASSFTSGSGETQYF.

This chain links TRBV4-1 with TRBJ2-5; the match to TRBD2 covers 7 bases. This CDR3 has 17 residues. J gave up 4 bases and V 1 base, and 12 bases lay outside the gene matches. In germline, CDR1 is MGHRA, CDR2 YSYEKL. This CDR3 is CASSQVGAGLPGETQYF. The CDR3 nucleotides are TGCGCCAGCAGCCAAGTAGGAGCGGGACTCCCCGGAGAGACCCAGTACTTC.

The rearrangement uses TRBV7-9 and TRBJ1-5; 7 nucleotides agree with TRBD1. The CDR3 has 16 amino acids. The V gene end was trimmed by 3 bases and the J gene end by 0 bases; junction bases not matched to a gene: 5. Germline-derived CDR1 and CDR2 are SEHNR and FQNEAQ (reference sequence). DNA of the CDR3: TGTGCCAGCAGCTTCGGGACAGATTATAGCAATCAGCCCCAGCATTTT. Residues: CASSFGTDYSNQPQHF.

The V and J genes are TRBV2 and TRBJ2-1; TRBD1 is a possible D gene (5 bases). Germline CDR1 is SNHLY and CDR2 is FYNNEI. The V end was cut by 4 bases, the J end by 1 base, with 11 bases between. The CDR3 contains 15 residues. The CDR3 DNA sequence: TGTGCCAGCAGTGCGGCAGGGAATTCCTACAATGAGCAGTTCTTC. This codes for CASSAAGNSYNEQFF. Looking up the rest from reference TRBV2 and TRBJ2-1 gives the full variable domain: EPEVTQTPSHQVTQMGQEVILRCVPISNHLYFYWYRQILGQKVEFLVSFYNNEISEKSEIFDDQFSVERPDGSNFTLKIRSTKLEDSAMYFCASSAAGNSYNEQFFGPGTRLTVL.

The chain employs TRBV6-5 and TRBJ2-5; D might be TRBD1 (6 bases). The V gene lost 0 bases and the J gene lost 4 bases, with 9 bases spanning the gap. CDR3 length equals 14 residues. Germline V gene sequence: CDR1 MNHEY, CDR2 SVGAGI. CDR3 DNA: TGTGCCAGCAGTTACTCGACAGGTGGAGAGACCCAGTACTTC. It codes for CASSYSTGGETQYF.

This clone turned up a few times. The chain has TRBV6-5 and TRBJ2-1; 11 positions agree with TRBD2. In germline, CDR1 is MNHEY, CDR2 SVGAGI. This CDR3 comprises 14 residues. V was pared by 6 bases and J by 8 bases, with 6 bases of the junction left unmatched. CDR3 sequence: CASRLAGGLDEQFF. The CDR3 DNA reads TGTGCCAGCAGATTAGCGGGAGGGCTAGATGAGCAGTTCTTC.

J is TRBJ2-2 and V is TRBV28, with TRBD2 identical over 11 bases. V was pared by 1 base and J by 4 bases, with 5 bases of the junction left unmatched. The CDR3 covers 17 residues. CDR1 MDHEN and CDR2 SYDVKM come from the germline V gene. CDR3 DNA: TGTGCCAGCAGTTTATCCGGGCTAGCGGGAGGCACCGGGGAGCTGTTTTTT. It yields the protein CASSLSGLAGGTGELFF.

The CDR3 here is CASSHTDTGGVFEQYF. CDR3 coding DNA: TGCGCCAGCAGCCACACCGACACTGGGGGTGTGTTCGAGCAGTACTTC. The chain combines TRBV4-1 with TRBJ2-7, with D tentatively TRBD1 or TRBD2 (5 bases each). The CDR3 extends over 16 amino acids. V lost 3 bases, J lost 6 bases, and 21 bases lay in between. Germline V CDR1 and CDR2: MGHRA, YSYEKL.

The chain is built from TRBV9 and TRBJ2-2; a weak D match, TRBD1 (5 bases). Per the germline V gene, CDR1 is SGDLS and CDR2 is YYNGEE. The CDR3 contains 13 residues. V was trimmed by 4 bases and J by 6 bases, leaving 10 bases between them. For the CDR3, the DNA is TGTGCCAGCAGCAGTGCAGGGTCCGGGGAGCTGTTTTTT. This translates into CASSSAGSGELFF.

The V and J genes are TRBV27 and TRBJ1-2; the D gene is possibly TRBD1 (6 bases). The CDR3 is made up of 16 amino acids. Looked up from germline, CDR1 is MNHEY and CDR2 is SMNVEV (reference sequence). Trimming pared 0 bases from V and 5 bases from J, leaving 16 bases between. The CDR3 here is CASSLSGGRAQYGYTF. In nucleotides, the CDR3 is TGTGCCAGCAGTTTATCGGGGGGCAGGGCTCAATATGGCTACACCTTC.

J is TRBJ1-6 and V is TRBV10-2; the match to TRBD1 covers 7 bases. V trimming: 8 bases; J trimming: 6 bases; junction bases outside the gene matches: 4. The CDR3 is 13 amino acids. Germline assignment: CDR1 WSHSY and CDR2 SAAADI. The CDR3 nucleotides are TGCGCCAGCTGTGGGACAGCTAATTCACCCCTCCACTTT. Amino acid sequence: CASCGTANSPLHF.